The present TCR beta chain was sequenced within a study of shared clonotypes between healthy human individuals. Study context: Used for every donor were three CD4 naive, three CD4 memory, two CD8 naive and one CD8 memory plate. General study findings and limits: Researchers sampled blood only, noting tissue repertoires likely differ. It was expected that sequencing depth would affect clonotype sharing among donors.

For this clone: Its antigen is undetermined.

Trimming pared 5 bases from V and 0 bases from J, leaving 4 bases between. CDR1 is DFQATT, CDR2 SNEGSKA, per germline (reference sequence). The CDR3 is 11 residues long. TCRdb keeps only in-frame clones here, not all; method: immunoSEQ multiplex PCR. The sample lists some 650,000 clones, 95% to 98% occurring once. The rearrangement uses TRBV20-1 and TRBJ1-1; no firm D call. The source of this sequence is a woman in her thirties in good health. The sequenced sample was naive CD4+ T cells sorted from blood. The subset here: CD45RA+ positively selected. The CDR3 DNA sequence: TGCAGTGCTCCTCTGAACACTGAAGCTTTCTTT. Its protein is CSAPLNTEAFF.